This record covers a single T cell receptor (beta chain). Its matching antigen is unknown. Here immunoSEQ multiplex PCR was the method, and the copy in TCRdb shows in-frame clones only, minus some. The sample lists some 85,000 clones; around 87% were seen once. This sample was included in a study of graft-versus-host responses after intestinal transplantation. Study in general: All of the recipients had induction that used anti-thymocyte globulin, then tacrolimus and steroids for 2 to 3 years. Overall study results and limits: The study found high graft-versus-host to host-versus-graft clonal ratios in allografts of patients with graft-donor T cell macrochimerism. Early post-transplant HvG declines showed an association with peak circulating GvH clone levels.

CDR3 size: 13 residues. V gave up 4 bases and J gave up 3 bases, with 9 bases separating them. Per germline, CDR1 SGHNT and CDR2 YENEEA. The sequenced sample was unstimulated CD8+ T cells sorted from spleen or lymph node cells, obtained before transplant. The sequence came from a human donor who was the organ donor for an intestinal transplant. The chain employs TRBV11-3 and TRBJ2-5; D ambiguous. Here the CDR3 DNA reads TGTGCCAGCAGCTCGGACGTAAAAGAGACCCAGTACTTC. Amino acids: CASSSDVKETQYF.